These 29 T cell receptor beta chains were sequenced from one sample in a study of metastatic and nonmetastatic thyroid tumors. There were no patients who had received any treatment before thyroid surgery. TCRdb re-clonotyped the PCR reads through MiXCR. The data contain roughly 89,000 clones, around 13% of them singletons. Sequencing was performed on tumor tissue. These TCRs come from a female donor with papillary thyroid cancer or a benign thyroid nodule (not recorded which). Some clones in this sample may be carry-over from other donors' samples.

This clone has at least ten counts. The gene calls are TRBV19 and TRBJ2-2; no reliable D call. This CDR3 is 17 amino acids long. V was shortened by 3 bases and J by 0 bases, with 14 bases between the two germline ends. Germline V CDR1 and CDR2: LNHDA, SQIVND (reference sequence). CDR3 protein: CASSIPGLSTNTGELFF. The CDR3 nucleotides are TGTGCCAGTAGTATCCCGGGCCTATCGACGAACACCGGGGAGCTGTTTTTT.

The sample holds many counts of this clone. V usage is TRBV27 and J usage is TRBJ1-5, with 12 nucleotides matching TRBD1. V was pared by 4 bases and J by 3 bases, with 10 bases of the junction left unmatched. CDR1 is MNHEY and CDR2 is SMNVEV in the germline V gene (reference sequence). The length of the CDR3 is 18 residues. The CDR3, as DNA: TGTGCCAGCAGTTACCGGGACAGGGGGCAAGAAACCAATCAGCCCCAGCATTTT. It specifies CASSYRDRGQETNQPQHF.

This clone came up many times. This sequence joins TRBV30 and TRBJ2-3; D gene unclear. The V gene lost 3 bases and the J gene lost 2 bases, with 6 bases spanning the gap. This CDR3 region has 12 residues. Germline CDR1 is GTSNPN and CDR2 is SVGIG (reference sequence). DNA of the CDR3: TGTGCCTGGAGGGTGAACACAGATACGCAGTATTTT. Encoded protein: CAWRVNTDTQYF.

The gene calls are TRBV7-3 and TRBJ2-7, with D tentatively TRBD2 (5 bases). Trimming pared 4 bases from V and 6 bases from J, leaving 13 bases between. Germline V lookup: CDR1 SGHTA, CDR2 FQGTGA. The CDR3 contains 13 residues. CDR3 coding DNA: TGTGCCAGCAGCTCGGGATTAGCAGCCGAGCAGTACTTC. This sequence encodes CASSSGLAAEQYF. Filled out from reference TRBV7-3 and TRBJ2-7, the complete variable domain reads GAGVSQTPSNKVTEKGKYVELRCDPISGHTALYWYRQSLGQGPEFLIYFQGTGAADDSGLPNDRFFAVRPEGSVSTLKIQRTERGDSAVYLCASSSGLAAEQYFGPGTRLTVT.

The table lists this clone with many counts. The CDR3 is CSAGTGQLLNYGYTF. The CDR3 nucleotides are TGCAGTGCGGGCACCGGACAGCTACTTAACTATGGCTACACCTTC. The chain recombines TRBV20-1 with TRBJ1-2, with a possible D match to TRBD1 (6 bases). Trimming cost V 6 bases and J 1 base, with 18 bases left between them. Germline loops: CDR1 DFQATT, CDR2 SNEGSKA (reference sequence). There are 15 residues in the CDR3.

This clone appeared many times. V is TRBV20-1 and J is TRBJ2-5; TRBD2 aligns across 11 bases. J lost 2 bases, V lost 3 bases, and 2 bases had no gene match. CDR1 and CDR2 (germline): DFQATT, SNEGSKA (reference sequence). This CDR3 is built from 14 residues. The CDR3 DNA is TGCAGTGCTAGGGGGACTAGCGGACAAGAGACCCAGTACTTC. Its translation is CSARGTSGQETQYF.

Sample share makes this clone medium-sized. This CDR3 reads CASSYLRRVGETQYF. Written as DNA, the CDR3 is TGTGCCAGCAGTTACCTCAGGAGGGTGGGAGAGACCCAGTACTTC. The chain carries TRBV6-5 and TRBJ2-5; D possibly corresponds to TRBD2 (6 bases). This CDR3 has 15 amino acids. Germline CDR1 MNHEY, CDR2 SVGAGI. Trimming left V 2 bases short and J 4 bases short, with 14 bases between.

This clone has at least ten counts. CDR3 in DNA: TGTGCCAGCAGCTTAGAAGGGTATGGCTACACCTTC. Translation: CASSLEGYGYTF. V gene TRBV7-2 combines with J gene TRBJ1-2; D is uncertain. Trimming shortened V by 1 base and J by 5 bases, and 5 bases separated the two germline ends. Germline CDR1 is SGHTA and CDR2 is FQGNSA. The CDR3 contains 12 residues.

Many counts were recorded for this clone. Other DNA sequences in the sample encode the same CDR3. The CDR3 DNA is TGTGCCAGCAGCCCAGCCGGGACACAAGGGGAGCAGTACTTC. This translates into CASSPAGTQGEQYF. The rearrangement uses TRBV6-1 and TRBJ2-7; possibly TRBD1 for D (6 bases). This CDR3 has 14 residues. Germline loops: CDR1 MNHNS, CDR2 SASEGT. With 6 bases removed from V and 7 bases from J, the gap between germline ends came to 19 bases.

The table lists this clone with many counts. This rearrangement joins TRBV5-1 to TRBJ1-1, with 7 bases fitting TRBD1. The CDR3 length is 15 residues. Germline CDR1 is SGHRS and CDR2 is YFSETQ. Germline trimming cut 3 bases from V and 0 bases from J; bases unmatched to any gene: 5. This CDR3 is CASSSGQLMNTEAFF. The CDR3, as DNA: TGCGCCAGCAGCTCGGGACAGCTTATGAACACTGAAGCTTTCTTT. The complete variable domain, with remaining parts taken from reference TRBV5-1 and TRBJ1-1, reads KAGVTQTPRYLIKTRGQQVTLSCSPISGHRSVSWYQQTPGQGLQFLFEYFSETQRNKGNFPGRFSGRQFSNSRSEMNVSTLELGDSALYLCASSSGQLMNTEAFFGQGTRLTVV.

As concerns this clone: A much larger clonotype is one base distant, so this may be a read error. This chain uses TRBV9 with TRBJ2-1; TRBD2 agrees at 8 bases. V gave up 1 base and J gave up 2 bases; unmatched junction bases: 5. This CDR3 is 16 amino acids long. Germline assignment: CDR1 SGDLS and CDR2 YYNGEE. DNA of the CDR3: TGTGCCAGCAGCGTATCGAGTAGCGGGACCTACAATGAGCAGTTCTTC. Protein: CASSVSSSGTYNEQFF. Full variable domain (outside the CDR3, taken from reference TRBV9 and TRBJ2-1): DSGVTQTPKHLITATGQRVTLRCSPRSGDLSVYWYQQSLDQGLQFLIQYYNGEERAKGNILERFSAQQFPDLHSELNLSSLELGDSALYFCASSVSSSGTYNEQFFGPGTRLTVL.

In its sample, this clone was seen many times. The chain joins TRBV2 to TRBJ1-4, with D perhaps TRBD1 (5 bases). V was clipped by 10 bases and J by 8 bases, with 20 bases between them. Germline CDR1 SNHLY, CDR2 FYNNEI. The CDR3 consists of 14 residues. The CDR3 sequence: CANRPGNVGEKLFF. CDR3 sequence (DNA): TGTGCCAACAGACCAGGGAACGTGGGAGAAAAACTGTTTTTT.

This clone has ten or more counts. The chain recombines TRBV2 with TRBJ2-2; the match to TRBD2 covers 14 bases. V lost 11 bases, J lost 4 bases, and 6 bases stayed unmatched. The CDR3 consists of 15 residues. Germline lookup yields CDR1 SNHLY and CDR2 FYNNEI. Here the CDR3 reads CAGTSGRGSTGELFF. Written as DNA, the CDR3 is TGTGCCGGGACTAGCGGGAGAGGTAGCACCGGGGAGCTGTTTTTT.

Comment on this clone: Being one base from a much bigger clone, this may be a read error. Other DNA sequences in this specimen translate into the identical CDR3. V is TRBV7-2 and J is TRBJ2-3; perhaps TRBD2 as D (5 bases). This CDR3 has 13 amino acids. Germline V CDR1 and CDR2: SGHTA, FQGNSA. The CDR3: CASSLGVADTQYF. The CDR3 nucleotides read TGTGCGAGCAGCCTCGGGGTGGCAGATACGCAGTATTTT.

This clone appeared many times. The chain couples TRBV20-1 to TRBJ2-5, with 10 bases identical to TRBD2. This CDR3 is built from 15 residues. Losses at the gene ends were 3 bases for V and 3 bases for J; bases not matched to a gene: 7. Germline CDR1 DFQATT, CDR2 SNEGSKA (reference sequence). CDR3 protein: CSARGLARREETQYF. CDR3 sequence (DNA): TGCAGTGCTAGGGGACTAGCGAGGAGAGAAGAGACCCAGTACTTC.

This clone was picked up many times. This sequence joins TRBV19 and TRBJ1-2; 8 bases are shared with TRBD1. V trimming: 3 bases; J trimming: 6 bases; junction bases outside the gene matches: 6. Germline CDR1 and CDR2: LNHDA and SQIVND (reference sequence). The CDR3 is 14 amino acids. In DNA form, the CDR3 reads TGTGCCAGTAGTATCGGACAGGGTTGGAATGGCTACACCTTC. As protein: CASSIGQGWNGYTF. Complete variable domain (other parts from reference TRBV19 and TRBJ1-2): DGGITQSPKYLFRKEGQNVTLSCEQNLNHDAMYWYRQDPGQGLRLIYYSQIVNDFQKGDIAEGYSVSREKKESFPLTVTSAQKNPTAFYLCASSIGQGWNGYTFGSGTRLTVV.

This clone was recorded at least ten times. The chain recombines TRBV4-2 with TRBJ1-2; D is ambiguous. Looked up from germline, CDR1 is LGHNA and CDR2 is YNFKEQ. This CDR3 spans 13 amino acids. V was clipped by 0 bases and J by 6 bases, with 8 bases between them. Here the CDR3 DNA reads TGTGCCAGCAGCCAAGATCGAGGTGATGGCTACACCTTC. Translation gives CASSQDRGDGYTF.

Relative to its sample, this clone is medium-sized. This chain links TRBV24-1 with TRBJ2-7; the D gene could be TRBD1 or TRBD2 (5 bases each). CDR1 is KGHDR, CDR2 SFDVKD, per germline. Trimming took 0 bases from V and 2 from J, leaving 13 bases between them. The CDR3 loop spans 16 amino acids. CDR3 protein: CATSDLGGPPTYEQYF. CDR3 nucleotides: TGTGCCACCAGTGATTTGGGGGGTCCACCAACCTACGAGCAGTACTTC.

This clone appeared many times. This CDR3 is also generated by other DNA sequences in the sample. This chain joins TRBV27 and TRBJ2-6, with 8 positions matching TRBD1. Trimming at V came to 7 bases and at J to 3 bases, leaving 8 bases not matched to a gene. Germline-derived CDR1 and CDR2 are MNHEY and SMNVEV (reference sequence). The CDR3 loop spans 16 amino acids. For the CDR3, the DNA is TGTGCCAGCACGACAGGGGAGAACGGTGGGGCCAACGTCCTGACTTTC. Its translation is CASTTGENGGANVLTF.

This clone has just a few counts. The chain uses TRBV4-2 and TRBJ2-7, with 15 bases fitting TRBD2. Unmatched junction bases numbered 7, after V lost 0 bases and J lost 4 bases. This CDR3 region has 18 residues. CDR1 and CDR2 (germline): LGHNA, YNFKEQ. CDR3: CASSQDEGTSGRWYEQYF. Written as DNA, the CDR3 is TGTGCCAGCAGCCAAGATGAAGGGACTAGCGGGAGGTGGTACGAGCAGTACTTC.

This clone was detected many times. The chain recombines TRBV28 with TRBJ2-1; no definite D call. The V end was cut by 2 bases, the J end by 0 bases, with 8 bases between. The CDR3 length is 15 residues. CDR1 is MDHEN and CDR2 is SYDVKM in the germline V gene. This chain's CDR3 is CASSLVHNSYNEQFF. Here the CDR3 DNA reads TGTGCCAGCAGTTTAGTACACAACTCCTACAATGAGCAGTTCTTC.

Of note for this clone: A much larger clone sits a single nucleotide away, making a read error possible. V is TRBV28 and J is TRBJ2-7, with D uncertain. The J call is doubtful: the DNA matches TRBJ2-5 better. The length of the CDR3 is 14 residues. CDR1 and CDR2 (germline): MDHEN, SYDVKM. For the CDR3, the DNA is TGTGCCAGCACTTACAGCGCCCTACGAGAGACCCAGTACTTC. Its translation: CASTYSALRETQYF.

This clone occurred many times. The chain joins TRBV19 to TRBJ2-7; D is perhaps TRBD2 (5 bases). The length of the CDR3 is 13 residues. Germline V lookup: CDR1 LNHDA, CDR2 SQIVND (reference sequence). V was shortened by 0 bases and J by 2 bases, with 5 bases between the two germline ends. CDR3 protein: CASSIELAYEQYF. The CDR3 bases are TGTGCCAGTAGTATAGAACTAGCCTACGAGCAGTACTTC.

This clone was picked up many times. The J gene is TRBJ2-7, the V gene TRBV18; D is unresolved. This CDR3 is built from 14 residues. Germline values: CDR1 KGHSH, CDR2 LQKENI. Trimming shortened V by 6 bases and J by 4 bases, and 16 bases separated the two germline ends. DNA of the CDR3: TGTGCCAGCTCTCTCCCCCAGAGCAGGTACGAGCAGTACTTC. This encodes CASSLPQSRYEQYF.

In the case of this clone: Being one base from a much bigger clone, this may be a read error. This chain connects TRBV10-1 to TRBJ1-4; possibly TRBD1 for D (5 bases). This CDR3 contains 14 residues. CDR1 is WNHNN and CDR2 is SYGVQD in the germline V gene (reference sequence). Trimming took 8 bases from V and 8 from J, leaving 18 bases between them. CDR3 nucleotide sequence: TGCGCCAGCGGACCCGGACATGCCGGCGAAAAACTGTTTTTT. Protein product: CASGPGHAGEKLFF.

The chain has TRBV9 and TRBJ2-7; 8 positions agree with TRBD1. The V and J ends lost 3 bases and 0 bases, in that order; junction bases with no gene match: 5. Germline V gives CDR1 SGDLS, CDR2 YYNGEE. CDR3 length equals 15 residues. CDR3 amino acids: CASSGNTGGSYEQYF. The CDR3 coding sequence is TGTGCCAGCAGCGGAAACACAGGGGGCTCCTACGAGCAGTACTTC.

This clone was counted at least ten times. In nucleotides, the CDR3 is TGCAGCGTTGAAGACCGGGACAGGGGTGGGTACGAGCAGTACTTC. Translated, it gives CSVEDRDRGGYEQYF. The chain carries TRBV29-1 and TRBJ2-7, with 10 bases matching TRBD1. The CDR3 runs 15 residues. The V gene end was trimmed by 0 bases and the J gene end by 4 bases; junction bases not matched to a gene: 6. Germline CDR1 reads SQVTM; CDR2 reads ANQGSEA.

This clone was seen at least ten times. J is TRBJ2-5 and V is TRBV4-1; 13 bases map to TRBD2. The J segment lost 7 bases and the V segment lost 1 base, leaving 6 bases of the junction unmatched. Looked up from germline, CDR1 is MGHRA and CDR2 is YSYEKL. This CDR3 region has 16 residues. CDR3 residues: CASSQVGLAGATTQYF. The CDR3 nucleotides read TGCGCCAGCAGCCAAGTCGGACTAGCGGGAGCGACGACCCAGTACTTC.

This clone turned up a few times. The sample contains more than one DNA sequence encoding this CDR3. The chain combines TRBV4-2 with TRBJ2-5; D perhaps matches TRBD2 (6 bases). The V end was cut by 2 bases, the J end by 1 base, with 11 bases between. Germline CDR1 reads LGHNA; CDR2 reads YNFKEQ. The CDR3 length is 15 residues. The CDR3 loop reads CASSQPERVQETQYF. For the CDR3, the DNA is TGTGCCAGCAGCCAACCCGAGCGGGTCCAAGAGACCCAGTACTTC.